The TCR beta chain described here comes from a study of radiation and T cells in renal cell carcinoma. Time point: blood 4 weeks post-SBRT, at nephrectomy. The sample's treatment: 15 Gy SBRT to primary tumor, nephrectomy 4 weeks later. After SBRT, blood was collected at 2 and 4 weeks, plus baseline. Concerning this clone: As yet, its antigen is unknown.

The germline V gene has CDR1 SGHRS and CDR2 YFSETQ. This CDR3 spans 15 amino acids. Study outcomes and limitations: No pretreatment tumor biopsies were available for baseline clonotypes.

Sequenced by immunoSEQ multiplex PCR; TCRdb stores in-frame clones only, minus some. The sample has 50,000 to 70,000 clones, 70% to 80% seen once. Sequencing was performed on blood, taken from a patient whose treatment included radiotherapy and nephrectomy. The sequence was obtained from a man aged 60 to 69 with renal cell carcinoma. This chain links TRBV5-1 with TRBJ2-5, with TRBD1 matching over 8 bases. The assigned J gene may be wrong: the sequence end matches TRBJ2-7 better. The CDR3 is CASSLSTGETYEQYF. As DNA, the CDR3 is TGCGCCAGCAGCTTGTCGACAGGGGAAACCTACGAGCAGTACTTC.